This is a list of T cell receptor beta chains from one sample in a study of Graves' ophthalmopathy and Graves' hyperthyroidism. TCRdb independently ran MiXCR on the multiplex PCR reads; one entry per CDR3 protein. Among more than 1,000,000 distinct CDR3 sequences listed, 35% to 40% were seen once. Sample: peripheral blood or thyroid tissue (not recorded which). These receptors were collected from an adult man with Graves' hyperthyroidism. CDR3s include the opening cysteine and the closing phenylalanine or tryptophan. A D gene is named only where the DNA matches it firmly. Size is stated for part of the rows, as once, few or many counts, or as a class when the clone is expanded.

clone_size	v_call	d_call	j_call	cdr3_nt	cdr3_aa
many	TRBV19	NA	TRBJ2-7	TGTGCCAGCGGCAGGGGGGACTCCTACGAGCAGTACTTC	CASGRGDSYEQYF
NA	TRBV10-3	NA	TRBJ2-7	TGTGCCATCAGTTACTCAGGGACTGTTTACGAGCAGTACTTC	CAISYSGTVYEQYF
few	TRBV7-9	NA	TRBJ1-5	TGTGCCAGCAGCTTAGATATGCAGGGTCGAAGCAATCAGCCCCAGCATTTT	CASSLDMQGRSNQPQHF
NA	TRBV7-2	TRBD1	TRBJ1-2	TGTGCCAGCATCCTACAGGGGGACGTAAATAGGGGATTC	CASILQGDVNRGF
many	TRBV20-1	NA	TRBJ1-5	TGCAGTGCTGAACACAGGAATAGCAATCAGCCCCAGCATTTT	CSAEHRNSNQPQHF
many	TRBV29-1	NA	TRBJ2-5	TGCAGCGTTGGGTCTCCCGGGGGACAAGAGACCCAGTACTTC	CSVGSPGGQETQYF
NA	TRBV25-1	NA	TRBJ1-1	TGTGCCAGCAGTGGGGACCTTCGGGCGGGCACTTTCTTT	CASSGDLRAGTFF
NA	TRBV14	TRBD2	TRBJ2-7	TGTGCCAGCAGCCAGACGGGGGGGAGCAACGAGCAGTACTTC	CASSQTGGSNEQYF
many	TRBV7-9	NA	TRBJ1-1	TGTGCCAGCAGCTACACGACAGCACGGAACACTGAAGCTTTCTTT	CASSYTTARNTEAFF
few	TRBV3-1	NA	TRBJ1-5	TGTGCCAGCAGCCAAGACCACAGGGGCAATCAGCCCCAGCATTTT	CASSQDHRGNQPQHF
many	TRBV5-1	TRBD1	TRBJ1-2	TGCGCCAGCACAGGGGGTCCTAACTATGGCTACACCTTC	CASTGGPNYGYTF
NA	TRBV7-2	NA	TRBJ1-2	TGTGCCAGCAGCTTTGCAGGGAAGGATGGAAACACCTTC	CASSFAGKDGNTF
NA	TRBV2	NA	TRBJ1-6	TGTGCCAGCATGTTTGGGGTTAATAATTCACCCCTCCACTTT	CASMFGVNNSPLHF
once	TRBV29-1	TRBD1	TRBJ2-7	TGCGCCAGCAGCCAAGGGGCGGACAGGGGTAAAACCCAGCAGTACTTC	CASSQGADRGKTQQYF
once	TRBV7-8	NA	TRBJ2-5	TGTGCCAGCAGGTCTGGGAGTTTAGAGACCCAGTACTTC	CASRSGSLETQYF
many	TRBV19	NA	TRBJ1-5	TGTGCCACCCATCAGGCTCCAGGAGAAAGGAGCAATCAGCCCCAGCATTTT	CATHQAPGERSNQPQHF
many	TRBV6-6	TRBD1	TRBJ1-5	TGTGCCAGCAGTTACTCGACAGGGTGGGATCAGCCCCAGCATTTT	CASSYSTGWDQPQHF
many	TRBV7-2	TRBD1	TRBJ1-1	TGTGCCAGCAGCCCGACAGGGCAGCGCACTGAAGCTTTCTTT	CASSPTGQRTEAFF
many	TRBV7-6	TRBD1	TRBJ2-5	TGTGCCAGCAGTTGGGACAGGGTAAAGACCCAGTACTTC	CASSWDRVKTQYF
NA	TRBV7-2	TRBD1	TRBJ1-6	TGTGCCAGCAGCTTAGCAGGACAGGGGCGTTATAATTCACCCCTCCACTTT	CASSLAGQGRYNSPLHF
NA	TRBV27	TRBD1	TRBJ2-7	TGTGCCAGCAGGCAAACAGGGGACGGCCTCCACGAGCAGTACTTC	CASRQTGDGLHEQYF
NA	TRBV5-5	NA	TRBJ1-6	TGTGCCAGCAGCTGGGTTCTGGGAGGGGGGACACCCCTCCACTTT	CASSWVLGGGTPLHF
many	TRBV7-6	TRBD1	TRBJ1-6	TGTGCCAGCAGCTTATCTGTCGGGACAGGGGGCATGAATTCACCCCTCCACTTT	CASSLSVGTGGMNSPLHF
NA	TRBV7-8	TRBD1	TRBJ2-5	TGTGCCAGCAGGTCTGGGACAGGGGGCGCGGTACAAGAGACCCAGTACTTC	CASRSGTGGAVQETQYF
many	TRBV11-2	TRBD2	TRBJ2-5	TGTGCCAGCAGCTTCGCGGGGACTAGCGGGGGGGTCTATTCGACCCAGTACTTC	CASSFAGTSGGVYSTQYF
NA	TRBV5-1	NA	TRBJ2-5	TGCGCCAGCAGCTTGGCAGGGGTATCGGCCCAGTACTTC	CASSLAGVSAQYF
many	TRBV7-8	NA	TRBJ1-4	TGTGCCAGCAGCCCAACAAGGCGCCCAACTAATGAAAAACTGTTTTTT	CASSPTRRPTNEKLFF
few	TRBV2	TRBD1	TRBJ2-7	TGTGCCAGCAGGCCTGATCCAGGGGACAGGAAGACCGAGCAGTACTTC	CASRPDPGDRKTEQYF
few	TRBV10-3	TRBD2	TRBJ2-7	TGTGCCATCAGTGACCTGGCGGGGGGGCCAGAGCTGTACTTC	CAISDLAGGPELYF
NA	TRBV10-3	TRBD1	TRBJ2-7	TGTGCCATCAGGGGACAGACAGACTACGAGCAGTACTTC	CAIRGQTDYEQYF
NA	TRBV30	NA	TRBJ2-7	TGTGCCTGGAGTCTCCGGTACGAGCAGTACTTC	CAWSLRYEQYF
few	TRBV4-2	TRBD1	TRBJ1-5	TGTGCCAGCAGCCTTAATACGGACAGGGGTTTTTATCAGCCCCAGCATTTT	CASSLNTDRGFYQPQHF
few	TRBV12-3/TRBV12-4	NA	TRBJ2-5	TGTGCCAGCAGTTACTACTCACCGATGGGAGAGACCCAGTACTTC	CASSYYSPMGETQYF
NA	TRBV25-1	TRBD2	TRBJ2-7	TGTGCCAGCAGTCCGCCTGGGAGGGAGGGCCATGTTTACGAGCAGTACTTC	CASSPPGREGHVYEQYF
NA	TRBV14	NA	TRBJ1-5	TGTGCTAGCAGCCAAGGGTACTACCTATATCAGCCCCAGCATTTT	CASSQGYYLYQPQHF
few	TRBV7-9	TRBD1	TRBJ1-5	TGTGCCAGCAGCTACAGGGGCGGATGGCCCCAGCATTTT	CASSYRGGWPQHF
many	TRBV7-2	NA	TRBJ2-7	TGTGCCAGCGGACAAGGGCAGGACTCCTACGAGCAGTACTTC	CASGQGQDSYEQYF
NA	TRBV24-1	NA	TRBJ2-7	TGTGCCAGCAGTGACAGCTGCCTCTGGGAGCAGTACTTC	CASSDSCLWEQYF
NA	TRBV6-4	NA	TRBJ1-2	TGTGCCAGCAGACTCAGGGAAGCACGCAACTATGGCTACACCTTC	CASRLREARNYGYTF
few	TRBV7-2	NA	TRBJ2-5	TGTGCCAGCAGCCAAGAGTCCGGTCTCAAAGAGACCCAGTACTTC	CASSQESGLKETQYF